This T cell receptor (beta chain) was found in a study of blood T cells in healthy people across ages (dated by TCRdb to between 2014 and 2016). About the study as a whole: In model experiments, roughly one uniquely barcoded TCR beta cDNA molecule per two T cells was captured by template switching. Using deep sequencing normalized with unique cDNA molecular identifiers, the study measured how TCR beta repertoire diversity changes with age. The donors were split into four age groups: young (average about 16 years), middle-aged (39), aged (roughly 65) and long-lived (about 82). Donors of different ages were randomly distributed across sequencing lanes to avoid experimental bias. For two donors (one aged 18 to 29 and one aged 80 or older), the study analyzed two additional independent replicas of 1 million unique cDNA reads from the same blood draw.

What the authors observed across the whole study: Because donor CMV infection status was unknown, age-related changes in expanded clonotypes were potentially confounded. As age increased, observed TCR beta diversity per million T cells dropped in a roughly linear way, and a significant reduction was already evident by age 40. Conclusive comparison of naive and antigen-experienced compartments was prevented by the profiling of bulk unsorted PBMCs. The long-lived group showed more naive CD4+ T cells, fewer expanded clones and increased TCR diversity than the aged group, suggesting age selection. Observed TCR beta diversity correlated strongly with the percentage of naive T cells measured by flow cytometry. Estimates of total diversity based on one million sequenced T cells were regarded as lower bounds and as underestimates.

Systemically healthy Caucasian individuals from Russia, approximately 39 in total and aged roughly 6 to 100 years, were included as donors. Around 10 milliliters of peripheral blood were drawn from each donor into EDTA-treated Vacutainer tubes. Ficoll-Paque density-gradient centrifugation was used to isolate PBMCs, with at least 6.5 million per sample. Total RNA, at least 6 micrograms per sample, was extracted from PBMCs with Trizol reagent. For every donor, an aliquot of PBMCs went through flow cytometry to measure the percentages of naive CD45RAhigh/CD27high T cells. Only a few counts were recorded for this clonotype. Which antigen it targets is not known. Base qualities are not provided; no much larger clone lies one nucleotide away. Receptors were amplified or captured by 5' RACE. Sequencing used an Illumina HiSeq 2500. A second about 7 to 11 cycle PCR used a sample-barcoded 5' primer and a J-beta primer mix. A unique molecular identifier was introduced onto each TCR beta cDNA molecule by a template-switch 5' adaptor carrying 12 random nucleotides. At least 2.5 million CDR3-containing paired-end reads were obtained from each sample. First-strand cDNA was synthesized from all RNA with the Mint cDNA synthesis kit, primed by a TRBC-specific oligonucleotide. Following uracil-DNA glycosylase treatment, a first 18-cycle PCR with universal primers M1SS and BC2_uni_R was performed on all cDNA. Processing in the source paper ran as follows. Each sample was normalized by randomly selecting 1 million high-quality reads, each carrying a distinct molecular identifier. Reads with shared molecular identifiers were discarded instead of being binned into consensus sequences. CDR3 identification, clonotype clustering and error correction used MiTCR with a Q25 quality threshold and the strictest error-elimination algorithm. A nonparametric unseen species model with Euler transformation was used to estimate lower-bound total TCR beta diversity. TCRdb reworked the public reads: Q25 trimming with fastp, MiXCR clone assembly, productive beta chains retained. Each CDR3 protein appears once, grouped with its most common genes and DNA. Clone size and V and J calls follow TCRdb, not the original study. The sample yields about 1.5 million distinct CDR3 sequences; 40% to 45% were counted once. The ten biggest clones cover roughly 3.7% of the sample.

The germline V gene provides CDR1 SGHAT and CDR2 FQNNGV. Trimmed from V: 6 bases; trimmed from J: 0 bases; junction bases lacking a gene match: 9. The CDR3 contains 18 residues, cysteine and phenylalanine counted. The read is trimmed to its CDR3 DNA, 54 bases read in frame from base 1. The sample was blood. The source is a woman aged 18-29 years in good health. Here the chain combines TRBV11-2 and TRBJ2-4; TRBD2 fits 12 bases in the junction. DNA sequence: TGTGCCAGCAGGCCACTAGCGGGGGGCCACCTAGCCAAAAACATTCAGTACTTC. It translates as CASRPLAGGHLAKNIQYF.